The present T cell receptor (beta chain) was sequenced within a study of post-analysis software for immune sequencing data. Study-wide context: As for disease course, relapsing-remitting, secondary progressive and progressive-relapsing multiple sclerosis were all included. General observations from the study: Compared with controls, patients had more of about 5 TRBV segments, including TRBV5-6, TRBV5-1 and TRBV20-1. Diversity measured as normalized Chao1 was significantly lower in multiple sclerosis patients than in controls. Those samples that were prepared in the same batch co-clustered strongly by F measure.

Trimming shortened V by 5 bases and J by 0 bases, and 12 bases separated the two germline ends. Germline V CDR1 and CDR2: SEHNR, FQNEAQ (reference sequence). This CDR3 has 15 amino acids. TCR beta cDNA libraries had unique molecular identifiers. T cells numbering about 0.9 to 11 million yielded 450,000 to 500,000 cDNA molecules. One entry per CDR3 protein, called by TCRdb with MiXCR from the PCR reads. The sample lists hundreds of thousands of distinct CDR3 sequences, 59% occurring once. With regard to this clonotype: Its antigen remains unidentified.

The rearrangement links TRBV7-9 to TRBJ2-3; D gene uncertain. Sequences were obtained from blood. The sequence was obtained from a girl aged 2-10 years with multiple sclerosis. The CDR3 sequence: CASSADRSSTDTQYF. The CDR3 nucleotides are TGTGCCAGCAGCGCCGACCGGTCCAGCACAGATACGCAGTATTTT.